This TCR beta chain was captured by sequencing in a study of shared T cell receptors in the human thymus (dated by TCRdb to the early 2020s). Looking at the study overall: The study examined how the human thymus generates shared, self-reactive T-cell receptor alpha chains.

Library method: the immunoSEQ multiplex PCR assay. The clones in this table, taken by TCRdb from immuneACCESS, are in-frame only. Not every clone is retained; where verified, under half of the shortfall comes from an unresolved V gene, and the cause of the rest is unknown. The sample has approximately 490,000 clones on record, around 78% of them singletons. The ten largest make up more than 0.01% of the sample. With respect to this clone: There is no known antigen for this receptor. The record has no base qualities; no much larger clone is one base away.

The sample was also linked to a second study, of human thymus T cells. As the second paper documents: Donors were immunologically healthy infants undergoing open corrective cardiac surgery for congenital heart defects in Finland. The thymus tissue came from surgical resects taken out during corrective cardiac surgery. V and J gene segment usage appeared biased in both thymic and peripheral blood repertoires. The related research found that thymic TCR repertoires overlapped highly between unrelated individuals. The study characterized TCR alpha and beta repertoires from about 8 infant thymus samples and four related peripheral blood samples. Donor ages ranging from roughly 6 to 244 days were recorded, and a handful of male and a couple of female infants were included in the cohort. Thymocytes were released mechanically from tissue and stored at -70 °C as pellets of roughly 9.5-32 million cells. Genomic DNA was extracted from frozen cell pellets with a QIAsymphony instrument. The immunoSEQ multiplex PCR assay was used to amplify the TCRB and TCRAD loci from a standardized quantity of quality-controlled genomic DNA. Amplicons spanned the V(D)J region at a length sufficient to cover the CDR3 and identify V and J genes. The amplicons were sequenced on an Illumina platform via the commercial immunoSEQ service. Primer bias and sequencing errors were corrected as previously described, and TCRAD and TCRB definitions were based on the IMGT database. immunoSEQ Analyzer 3.0 and VDJTools were used for repertoire analysis, which covered basic statistics, V/J segment usage, diversity estimates, rarefaction and pairwise overlap. Diversity was estimated using the Chao1, ChaoE, Efron-Thisted, Shannon and inverse Simpson indices, and was also estimated on datasets down-sampled to the size of the smallest sample. Repertoire overlap used strict matching of CDR3 nucleotide sequence, V gene and J gene, with Jaccard-based multidimensional scaling clustering. On average, thymus samples yielded roughly 800,000 unique TCRB clonotypes, whereas blood samples yielded 70,000 to 100,000.

The receptor's source is a boy in the first two years of life with a congenital heart defect. Donor details come from another sample of the same person, matched by shared clones. Sequenced input: thymocytes.

CDR3 region: CASTLQETQYF. The sequenced DNA is TGTGCCAGCACACTCCAAGAGACCCAGTACTTC. The chain couples TRBV28 to TRBJ2-5; the D segment cannot be called with confidence. The trim is 7 bases for V and 1 base for J, with a gap of 4 bases between the germline ends. From the cysteine up to the phenylalanine, the CDR3 has a length of 11 residues. Here the CDR3 DNA is all that survives: 33 bases in frame from base 1. CDR1 is given as MDHEN and CDR2 as SYDVKM, both from the germline V gene.